The 14 T cell receptor beta chains reported below all come from one sample, sequenced in a study of T cells in narcolepsy. The assay was immunoSEQ multiplex PCR, and TCRdb's table has in-frame clones only and misses some. Among about 24,000 clones listed, 60% to 75% were seen once. Sequencing was done on a sample of memory (CD45RA-) CD4+ T cells from blood. The receptors originated from a human donor in good health.

This chain links TRBV2 with TRBJ2-2; possibly TRBD2 for D (6 bases). The CDR3 covers 13 residues. Trimming cost V 3 bases and J 14 bases, with 16 bases left between them. From germline, CDR1 is SNHLY and CDR2 FYNNEI. The CDR3: CASSEGLQRFLFF. In DNA form, the CDR3 reads TGTGCCAGCAGTGAGGGACTCCAACGCTTTCTGTTTTTT.

This clone was observed a few times. The chain employs TRBV5-1 and TRBJ1-1; no firm D call. The germline V and J ends were trimmed by 3 bases and 2 bases, with 11 bases remaining between them. Germline V CDR1 and CDR2: SGHRS, YFSETQ. The CDR3 length is 14 residues. Here the CDR3 reads CASSSAQTNTEAFF. CDR3 DNA: TGCGCCAGCAGCTCGGCACAGACTAACACTGAAGCTTTCTTT. The full variable domain, completed using reference TRBV5-1 and TRBJ1-1, is KAGVTQTPRYLIKTRGQQVTLSCSPISGHRSVSWYQQTPGQGLQFLFEYFSETQRNKGNFPGRFSGRQFSNSRSEMNVSTLELGDSALYLCASSSAQTNTEAFFGQGTRLTVV.

This clone turned up a few times. This chain links TRBV2 with TRBJ1-1; D unresolved. The V end was cut by 6 bases, the J end by 2 bases, with 13 bases between. Germline-derived CDR1 and CDR2 are SNHLY and FYNNEI. CDR3 length: 14 amino acids. DNA for the CDR3: TGTGCCAGCAGCCCAACTAACCGTAACACTGAAGCTTTCTTT. It codes for CASSPTNRNTEAFF. Variable domain in full (rest from reference TRBV2 and TRBJ1-1): EPEVTQTPSHQVTQMGQEVILRCVPISNHLYFYWYRQILGQKVEFLVSFYNNEISEKSEIFDDQFSVERPDGSNFTLKIRSTKLEDSAMYFCASSPTNRNTEAFFGQGTRLTVV.

Here the CDR3 DNA reads TGCGCCAGCAGAAGAGAACAGGGGGCGGATACGCAGTATTTT. This codes for CASRREQGADTQYF. J is TRBJ2-3 and V is TRBV5-1; 9 bases map to TRBD1. The V segment lost 5 bases and the J segment 6 bases; nucleotides outside the gene matches: 7. The CDR3 runs 14 residues. Germline values: CDR1 SGHRS, CDR2 YFSETQ.

This chain joins TRBV19 and TRBJ1-6, with D tentatively TRBD1 (5 bases). Germline values: CDR1 LNHDA, CDR2 SQIVND (reference sequence). The CDR3 has 14 amino acids. Deletions cut 5 bases from V and 7 bases from J, with 12 bases between. The CDR3 spells CASSDGTANSPLHF. The CDR3 DNA is TGTGCCAGTAGTGACGGGACTGCAAATTCACCCCTCCACTTT.

The rearrangement joins TRBV4-1 to TRBJ2-3; 13 positions agree with TRBD2. Germline V gives CDR1 MGHRA, CDR2 YSYEKL. V shed 5 bases, J shed 2 bases, and the junction held 10 bases outside the gene matches. This CDR3 contains 18 residues. The chain's CDR3 is CASSGGLAGRPLTDTQYF. The CDR3 coding sequence is TGCGCCAGCAGCGGGGGACTAGCGGGGCGCCCTCTCACAGATACGCAGTATTTT.

The V gene is TRBV11-2, the J gene TRBJ2-5; 9 nucleotides match TRBD2. With V trimmed by 1 base and J by 1 base, 10 bases remained unmatched. The CDR3 has 18 amino acids. The V gene's germline CDR1 is SGHAT and CDR2 FQNNGV. CDR3 DNA: TGTGCCAGCAGCTTAGCAACGGCGGGAGGGCGGGTCCAAGAGACCCAGTACTTC. Its protein is CASSLATAGGRVQETQYF. Full variable domain (outside the CDR3, taken from reference TRBV11-2 and TRBJ2-5): EAGVAQSPRYKIIEKRQSVAFWCNPISGHATLYWYQQILGQGPKLLIQFQNNGVVDDSQLPKDRFSAERLKGVDSTLKIQPAKLEDSAVYLCASSLATAGGRVQETQYFGPGTRLLVL.

The V and J genes are TRBV6-6 and TRBJ2-2; possibly TRBD2 for D (5 bases). CDR1 MNHNY and CDR2 SVGAGI come from the germline V gene (reference sequence). There are 14 residues in the CDR3. The CDR3 spells CAAARRTATGELFF. The CDR3 DNA is TGTGCAGCAGCACGTCGGACTGCTACCGGGGAGCTGTTTTTT.

This clone was counted once. The CDR3 spells CSVRMGGPETQYF. In nucleotides, the CDR3 is TGCAGCGTCCGCATGGGGGGGCCAGAGACCCAGTACTTC. The rearrangement joins TRBV29-1 to TRBJ2-5, with D maybe TRBD2 (7 bases). The CDR3 length is 13 residues. Trimming left V 6 bases short and J 4 bases short, with 15 bases between. Germline V gene data show CDR1 as SQVTM and CDR2 as ANQGSEA.

This clone was picked up a small number of times. The genes are TRBV6-1 and TRBJ2-3; 9 nucleotides align to TRBD2. This CDR3 spans 15 amino acids. The V and J ends lost 4 bases and 3 bases, in that order; junction bases with no gene match: 5. Germline CDR1 MNHNS, CDR2 SASEGT. The chain's CDR3 is CASSVPSGVTDTQYF. The CDR3 DNA sequence: TGTGCCAGCAGTGTCCCTAGCGGGGTTACAGATACGCAGTATTTT.

The J gene is TRBJ1-6, the V gene TRBV7-9; no reliable D call. The CDR3 has 14 residues. V shed 3 bases and J shed 10 bases, with 13 bases lying between them. The germline gives CDR1 SEHNR, CDR2 FQNEAQ (reference sequence). This CDR3 is CASSFGQFGSPLHF. The CDR3 coding sequence is TGTGCCAGCAGCTTTGGGCAGTTCGGGTCACCCCTCCACTTT.

The CDR3 sequence: CASSQQRGNQPQHF. CDR3 DNA: TGTGCCAGCAGCCAACAGCGGGGAAATCAGCCCCAGCATTTT. This chain joins TRBV7-2 and TRBJ1-5, with D unresolved. The length of the CDR3 is 14 residues. Germline values: CDR1 SGHTA, CDR2 FQGNSA. V shed 5 bases and J shed 4 bases, with 12 bases lying between them. Combining the CDR3 with reference TRBV7-2 and TRBJ1-5 gives the whole variable domain GAGVSQSPSNKVTEKGKDVELRCDPISGHTALYWYRQSLGQGLEFLIYFQGNSAPDKSGLPSDRFSAERTGGSVSTLTIQRTQQEDSAVYLCASSQQRGNQPQHFGDGTRLSIL.

This chain uses TRBV19 with TRBJ1-1; TRBD1 is a possible D gene (5 bases). The CDR3 runs 11 residues. The germline V and J ends were trimmed by 6 bases and 5 bases, with 7 bases remaining between them. The germline V gene has CDR1 LNHDA and CDR2 SQIVND (reference sequence). In nucleotides, the CDR3 is TGTGCCAGTAGGAAGGGGACTGAAGCTTTCTTT. It yields the protein CASRKGTEAFF.

V is TRBV19 and J is TRBJ2-1; D might be TRBD2 (5 bases). Germline CDR1 and CDR2: LNHDA and SQIVND (reference sequence). Trimming shortened V by 5 bases and J by 0 bases, and 14 bases separated the two germline ends. CDR3 length: 16 residues. Here the CDR3 reads CASSGLAGTSYNEQFF. For the CDR3, the DNA is TGTGCCAGTAGTGGGCTAGCAGGAACCTCCTACAATGAGCAGTTCTTC.